Listed here is a single T cell receptor (beta chain). Libraries were prepared by immunoSEQ multiplex PCR; TCRdb keeps only in-frame clonotypes and omits some of them. Altogether 300,000 to 400,000 clones are present, around four fifths being singletons, with the ten largest covering 2.5% to 3.5%. These data are taken from a study of blood T cell repertoires in COVID-19. The CDR3 runs 15 residues. V dropped 4 bases and J dropped 3; count of bases not matched to a gene: 6. Germline CDR1 reads SGHRS; CDR2 reads YFSETQ. V usage is TRBV5-1 and J usage is TRBJ1-1, with 10 nucleotides matching TRBD1. The receptor comes from a man aged 30 to 39 with active or convalescent COVID-19. The material sequenced was peripheral blood. DNA for the CDR3: TGCGCCAGCAGCCGTTGGACAGGGGGTGACACTGAAGCTTTCTTT. Its translation is CASSRWTGGDTEAFF.